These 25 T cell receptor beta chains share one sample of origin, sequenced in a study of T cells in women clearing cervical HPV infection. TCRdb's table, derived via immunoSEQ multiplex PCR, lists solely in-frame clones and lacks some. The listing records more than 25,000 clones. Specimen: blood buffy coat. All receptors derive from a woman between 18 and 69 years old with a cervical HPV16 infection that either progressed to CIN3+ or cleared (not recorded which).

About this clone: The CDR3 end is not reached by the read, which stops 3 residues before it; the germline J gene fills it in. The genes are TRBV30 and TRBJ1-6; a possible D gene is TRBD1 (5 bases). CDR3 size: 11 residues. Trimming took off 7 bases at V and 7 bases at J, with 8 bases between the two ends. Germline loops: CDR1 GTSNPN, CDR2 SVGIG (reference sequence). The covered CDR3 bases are TGTGCCTCAACAGGAAATTCACCC. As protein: CASTGNSP. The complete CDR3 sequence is CASTGNSPLHF. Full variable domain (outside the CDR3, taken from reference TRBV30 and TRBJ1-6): SQTIHQWPATLVQPVGSPLSLECTVEGTSNPNLYWYRQAAGRGLQLLFYSVGIGQISSEVPQNLSASRPQDRQFILSSKKLLLSDSGFYLCASTGNSPLHFGNGTRLTVT.

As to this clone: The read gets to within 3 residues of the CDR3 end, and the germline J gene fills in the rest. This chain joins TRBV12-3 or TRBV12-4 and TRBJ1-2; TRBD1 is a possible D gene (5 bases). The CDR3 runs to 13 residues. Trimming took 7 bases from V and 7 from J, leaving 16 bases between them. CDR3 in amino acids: CASNPGLGSGYTF. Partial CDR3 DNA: TGTGCCAGCAATCCAGGGTTGGGCTCTGGC.

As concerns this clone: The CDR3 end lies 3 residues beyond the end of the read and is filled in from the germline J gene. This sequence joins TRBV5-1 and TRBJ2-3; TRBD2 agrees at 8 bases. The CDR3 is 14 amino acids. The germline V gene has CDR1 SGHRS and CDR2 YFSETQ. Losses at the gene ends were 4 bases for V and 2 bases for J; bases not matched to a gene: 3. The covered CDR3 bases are TGCGCCAGCAGCCCGGGACTAGACACAGATACG. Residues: CASSPGLDTDT. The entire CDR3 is CASSPGLDTDTQYF.

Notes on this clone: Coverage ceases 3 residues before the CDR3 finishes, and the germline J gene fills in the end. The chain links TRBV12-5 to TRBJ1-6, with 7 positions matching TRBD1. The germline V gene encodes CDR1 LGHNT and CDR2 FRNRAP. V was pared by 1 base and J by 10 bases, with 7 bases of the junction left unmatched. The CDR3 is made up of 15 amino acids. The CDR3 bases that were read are TGTGCTAGTGGTTTGGGGCGACAGGGTCGATCACCC. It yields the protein CASGLGRQGRSP. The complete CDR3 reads CASGLGRQGRSPLHF.

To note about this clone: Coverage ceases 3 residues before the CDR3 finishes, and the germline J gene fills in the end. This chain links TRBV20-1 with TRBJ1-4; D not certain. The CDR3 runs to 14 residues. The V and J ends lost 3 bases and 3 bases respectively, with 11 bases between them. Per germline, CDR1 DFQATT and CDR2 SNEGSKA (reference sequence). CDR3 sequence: CSARDAGANEKLFF. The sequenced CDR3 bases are TGCAGTGCTAGGGACGCCGGGGCTAATGAAAAA.

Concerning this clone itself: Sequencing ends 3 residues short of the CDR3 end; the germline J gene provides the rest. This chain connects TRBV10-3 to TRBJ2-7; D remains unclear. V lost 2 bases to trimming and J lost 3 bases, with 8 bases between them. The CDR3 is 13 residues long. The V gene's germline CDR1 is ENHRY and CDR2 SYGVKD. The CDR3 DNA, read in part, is TGTGCCATCAGTGAGGACAAGAACTACGAG. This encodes CAISEDKNYE. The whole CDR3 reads CAISEDKNYEQYF.

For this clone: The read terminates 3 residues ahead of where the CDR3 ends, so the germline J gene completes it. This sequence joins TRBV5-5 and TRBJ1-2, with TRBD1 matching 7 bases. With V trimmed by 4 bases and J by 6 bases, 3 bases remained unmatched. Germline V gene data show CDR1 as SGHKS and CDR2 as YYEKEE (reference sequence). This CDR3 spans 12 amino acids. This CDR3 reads CASSTTGNGYTF. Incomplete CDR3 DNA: TGTGCCAGCAGCACGACAGGGAATGGC.

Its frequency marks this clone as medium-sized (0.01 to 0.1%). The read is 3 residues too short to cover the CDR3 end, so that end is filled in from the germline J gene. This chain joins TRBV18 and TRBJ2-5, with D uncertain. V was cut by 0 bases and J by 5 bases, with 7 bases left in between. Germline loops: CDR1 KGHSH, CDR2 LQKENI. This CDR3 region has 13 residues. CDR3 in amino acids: CASSPPVYETQYF. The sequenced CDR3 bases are TGTGCCAGCTCACCACCGGTCTATGAGACC.

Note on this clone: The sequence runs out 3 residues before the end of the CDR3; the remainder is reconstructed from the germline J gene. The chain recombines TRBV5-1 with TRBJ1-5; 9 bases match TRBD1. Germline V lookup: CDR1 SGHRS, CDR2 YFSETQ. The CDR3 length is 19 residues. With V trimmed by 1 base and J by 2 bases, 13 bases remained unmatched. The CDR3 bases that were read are TGCGCCAGCAGCTTGCTTCCCCAACTTAGGACAGGGGGCAATCAGCCC. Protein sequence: CASSLLPQLRTGGNQP. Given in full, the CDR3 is CASSLLPQLRTGGNQPQHF.

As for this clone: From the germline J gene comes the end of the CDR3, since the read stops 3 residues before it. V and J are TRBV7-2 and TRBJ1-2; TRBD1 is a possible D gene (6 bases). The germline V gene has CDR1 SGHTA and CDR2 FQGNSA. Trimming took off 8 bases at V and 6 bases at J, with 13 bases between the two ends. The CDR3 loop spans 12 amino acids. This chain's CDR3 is CASGGQLNGYTF. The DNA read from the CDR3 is TGTGCCAGCGGCGGACAGCTTAATGGC. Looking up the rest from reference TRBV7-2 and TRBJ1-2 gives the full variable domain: GAGVSQSPSNKVTEKGKDVELRCDPISGHTALYWYRQSLGQGLEFLIYFQGNSAPDKSGLPSDRFSAERTGGSVSTLTIQRTQQEDSAVYLCASGGQLNGYTFGSGTRLTVV.

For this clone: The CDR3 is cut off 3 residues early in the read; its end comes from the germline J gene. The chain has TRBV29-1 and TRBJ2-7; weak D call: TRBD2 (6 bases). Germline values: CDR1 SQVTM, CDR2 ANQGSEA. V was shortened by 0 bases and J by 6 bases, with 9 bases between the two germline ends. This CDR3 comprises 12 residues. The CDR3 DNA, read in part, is TGCAGCGTTGAAGATCCGGGGGTCGAG. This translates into CSVEDPGVE. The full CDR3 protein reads CSVEDPGVEQYF.

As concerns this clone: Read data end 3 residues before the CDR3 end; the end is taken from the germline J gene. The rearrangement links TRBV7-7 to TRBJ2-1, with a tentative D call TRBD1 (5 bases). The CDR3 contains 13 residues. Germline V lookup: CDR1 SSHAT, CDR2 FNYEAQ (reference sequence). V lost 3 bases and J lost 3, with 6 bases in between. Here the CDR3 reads CASSFDSYNEQFF. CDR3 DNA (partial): TGTGCCAGCAGCTTCGACAGCTACAATGAG.

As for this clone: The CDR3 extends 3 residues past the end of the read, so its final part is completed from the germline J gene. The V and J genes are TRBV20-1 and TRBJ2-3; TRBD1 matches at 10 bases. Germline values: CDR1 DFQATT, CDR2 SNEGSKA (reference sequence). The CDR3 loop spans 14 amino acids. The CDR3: CSAPDRGQAETQYF. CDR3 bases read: TGCAGTGCTCCCGACAGGGGGCAAGCGGAGACG.

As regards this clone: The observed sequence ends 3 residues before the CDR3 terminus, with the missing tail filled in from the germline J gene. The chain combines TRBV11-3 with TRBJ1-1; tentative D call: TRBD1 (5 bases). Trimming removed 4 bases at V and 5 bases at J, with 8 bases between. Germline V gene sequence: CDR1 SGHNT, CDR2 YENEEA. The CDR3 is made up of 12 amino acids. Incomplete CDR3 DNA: TGTGCCAGCAGCTCGAGGGGAACTGAA. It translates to CASSSRGTE. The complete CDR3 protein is CASSSRGTEAFF.

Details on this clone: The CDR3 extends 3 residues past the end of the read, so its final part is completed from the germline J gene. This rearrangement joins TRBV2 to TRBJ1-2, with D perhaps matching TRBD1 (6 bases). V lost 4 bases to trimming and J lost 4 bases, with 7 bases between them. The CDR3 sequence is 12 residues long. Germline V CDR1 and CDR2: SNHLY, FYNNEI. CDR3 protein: CASSVDSYGYTF. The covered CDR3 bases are TGTGCCAGCAGTGTGGACAGCTATGGC.

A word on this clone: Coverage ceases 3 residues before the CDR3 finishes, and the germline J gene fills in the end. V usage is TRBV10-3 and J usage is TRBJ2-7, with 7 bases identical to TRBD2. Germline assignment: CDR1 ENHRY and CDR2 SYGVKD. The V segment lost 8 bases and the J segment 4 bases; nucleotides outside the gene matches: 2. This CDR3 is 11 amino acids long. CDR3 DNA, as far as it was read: TGTGCCATCGGGGGGGAGTACGAG. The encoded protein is CAIGGEYE. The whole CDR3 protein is CAIGGEYEQYF.

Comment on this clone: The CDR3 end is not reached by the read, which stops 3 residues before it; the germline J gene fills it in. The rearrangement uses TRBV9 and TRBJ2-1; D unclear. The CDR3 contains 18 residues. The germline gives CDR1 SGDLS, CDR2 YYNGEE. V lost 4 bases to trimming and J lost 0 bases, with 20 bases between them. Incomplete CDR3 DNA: TGTGCCAGCAGCAACCCGCTGCTAGGTGGCAGCTCCTACAATGAG. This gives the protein CASSNPLLGGSSYNE. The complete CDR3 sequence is CASSNPLLGGSSYNEQFF.

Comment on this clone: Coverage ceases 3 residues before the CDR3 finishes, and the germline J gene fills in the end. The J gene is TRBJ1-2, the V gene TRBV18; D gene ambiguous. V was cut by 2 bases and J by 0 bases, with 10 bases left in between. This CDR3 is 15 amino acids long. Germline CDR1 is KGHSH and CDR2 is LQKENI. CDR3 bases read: TGTGCCAGCTCACCAGGCTCGGGTGCTAACTATGGC. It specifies CASSPGSGANYG. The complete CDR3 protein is CASSPGSGANYGYTF.

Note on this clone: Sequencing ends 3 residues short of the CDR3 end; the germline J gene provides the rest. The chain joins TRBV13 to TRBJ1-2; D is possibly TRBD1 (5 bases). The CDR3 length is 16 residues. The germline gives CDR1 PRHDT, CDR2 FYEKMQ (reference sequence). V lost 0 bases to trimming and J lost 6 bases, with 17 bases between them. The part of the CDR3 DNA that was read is TGTGCCAGCAGCTTAGGCCCCGTCTGGAGGGGAGATGGC. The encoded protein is CASSLGPVWRGDG. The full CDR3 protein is CASSLGPVWRGDGYTF.

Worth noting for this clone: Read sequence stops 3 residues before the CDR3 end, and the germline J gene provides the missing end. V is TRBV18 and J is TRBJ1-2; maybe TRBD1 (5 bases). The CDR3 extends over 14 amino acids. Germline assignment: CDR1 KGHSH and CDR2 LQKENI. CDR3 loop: CASSQAQGLGDYTF. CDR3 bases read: TGTGCCAGCTCACAGGCTCAGGGATTGGGCGAC.

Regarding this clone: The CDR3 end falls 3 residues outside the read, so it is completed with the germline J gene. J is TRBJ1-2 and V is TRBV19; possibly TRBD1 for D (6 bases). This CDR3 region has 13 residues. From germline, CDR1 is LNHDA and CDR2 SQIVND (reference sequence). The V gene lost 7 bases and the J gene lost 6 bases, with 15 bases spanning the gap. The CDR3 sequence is CASTYLGGNGYTF. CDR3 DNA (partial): TGTGCCAGTACTTACTTAGGGGGTAATGGC.

The DNA read from the CDR3 is TGTGCCAGCAGCTTAACGCCTCCGGGATCCCCGGGGTACAATGAG. It specifies CASSLTPPGSPGYNE. The complete CDR3 reads CASSLTPPGSPGYNEQFF. The chain combines TRBV7-3 with TRBJ2-1; D might be TRBD2 (5 bases). Read sequence stops 3 residues before the CDR3 end, and the germline J gene provides the missing end. The germline CDR1 and CDR2 sequences are SGHTA and FQGTGA. V lost 0 bases and J lost 4, with 19 bases in between. This CDR3 spans 18 amino acids. The whole variable domain, filled in from reference TRBV7-3 and TRBJ2-1, reads GAGVSQTPSNKVTEKGKYVELRCDPISGHTALYWYRQSLGQGPEFLIYFQGTGAADDSGLPNDRFFAVRPEGSVSTLKIQRTERGDSAVYLCASSLTPPGSPGYNEQFFGPGTRLTVL.

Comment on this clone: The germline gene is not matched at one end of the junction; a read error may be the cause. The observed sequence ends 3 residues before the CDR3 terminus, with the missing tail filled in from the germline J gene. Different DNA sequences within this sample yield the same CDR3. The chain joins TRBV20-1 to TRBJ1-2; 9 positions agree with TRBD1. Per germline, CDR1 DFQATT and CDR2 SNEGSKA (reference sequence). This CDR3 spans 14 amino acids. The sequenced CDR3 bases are TGCAGCGCTAGAGCCCCCGGGACAGGGAGAGGC. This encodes CSARAPGTGRG. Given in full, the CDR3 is CSARAPGTGRGYTF.

The sequenced part of the CDR3 DNA is TGTGCCAGCAGTGGGGACTGGGGGATGAACACTGAA. Amino acids: CASSGDWGMNTE. The CDR3 reads in full as CASSGDWGMNTEAFF. The rearrangement links TRBV2 to TRBJ1-1; possible D gene TRBD1, 5 bases. The CDR3 goes on 3 residues after the read ends, and that part is filled in from the germline J gene. V lost 4 bases and J lost 0, with 12 bases in between. CDR1 SNHLY and CDR2 FYNNEI come from the germline V gene. The CDR3 is made up of 15 amino acids.

CDR3 DNA, as far as it was read: TGTGCCAGCTCACCAACGACAGATGAA. It specifies CASSPTTDE. The entire CDR3 protein is CASSPTTDEAFF. This chain uses TRBV18 with TRBJ1-1; D may be TRBD1 (5 bases). The read gets to within 3 residues of the CDR3 end, and the germline J gene fills in the rest. The V end was cut by 2 bases, the J end by 7 bases, with 8 bases between. Germline V gives CDR1 KGHSH, CDR2 LQKENI. This CDR3 is built from 12 residues.